Following are 17 T cell receptor beta chains from one sample sequenced in a study of T cells in localized non-small cell lung cancer. Repertoires were generated with immunoSEQ multiplex PCR, while TCRdb's copy carries only in-frame clones and drops some. The profile shows about 1,800 clones, more than 20% of them singletons. The specimen was normal lung tissue next to the tumor, collected before any cancer treatment. All receptors come from a male donor at least 60 years old with stage II squamous cell lung carcinoma.

In nucleotides, the CDR3 is TGTGCCAGTAGTCGGCAACCAGCGGGGGACACAGATACGCAGTATTTT. This sequence encodes CASSRQPAGDTDTQYF. The V call is TRBV19, the J call TRBJ2-3; 8 bases are shared with TRBD2. V lost 5 bases, J lost 2 bases, and 9 bases stayed unmatched. The CDR3 is 16 amino acids. Germline V gives CDR1 LNHDA, CDR2 SQIVND (reference sequence).

This clone was seen a handful of times. The rearrangement links TRBV29-1 to TRBJ1-1, with 8 bases fitting TRBD1. CDR1 is SQVTM, CDR2 ANQGSEA, per germline. Trimming cost V 7 bases and J 5 bases; bases outside gene matches: 9. This CDR3 contains 13 residues. CDR3 protein: CSGTAQGVTEAFF. The CDR3 nucleotides are TGCAGCGGGACCGCACAGGGGGTAACTGAAGCTTTCTTT.

This clone was picked up a small number of times. The chain uses TRBV28 and TRBJ1-2, with 9 bases that match TRBD1. With V trimmed by 5 bases and J by 8 bases, 12 bases remained unmatched. Germline CDR1 is MDHEN and CDR2 is SYDVKM. CDR3 length equals 15 residues. The CDR3 spells CASSPWTGAYRGYTF. The DNA of the CDR3 is TGTGCCAGCAGTCCCTGGACAGGGGCGTATAGAGGCTACACCTTC.

In its sample, this clone was seen a few times. The chain has TRBV4-1 and TRBJ1-1; D possibly corresponds to TRBD1 (6 bases). Germline lookup yields CDR1 MGHRA and CDR2 YSYEKL. Between the trimmed V and J ends, which lost 2 bases and 9 bases, there was a span of 13 bases. This CDR3 has 13 residues. CDR3 amino acids: CASSQTGSGKAFF. The CDR3, as DNA: TGCGCCAGCAGCCAAACAGGGTCAGGGAAAGCTTTCTTT.

This clone turned up a few times. This rearrangement joins TRBV9 to TRBJ2-1, with 11 nucleotides matching TRBD2. There are 14 residues in the CDR3. Germline lookup yields CDR1 SGDLS and CDR2 YYNGEE. J gave up 10 bases and V 0 bases, and 3 bases lay outside the gene matches. DNA of the CDR3: TGTGCCAGCAGCGTAGTAACTAGCGGGAGCGAGCAGTTCTTC. Translation gives CASSVVTSGSEQFF.

This clone was seen a few times. CDR3 nucleotides: TGTGCCAGCAGCTTATATCAGGGGCTAAACACCGGGGAGCTGTTTTTT. This gives the protein CASSLYQGLNTGELFF. J is TRBJ2-2 and V is TRBV7-1; tentative D call: TRBD1 (6 bases). TRBV7-1 is given ORF status, its function remaining uncertain. The CDR3 extends over 16 amino acids. Trimming left V 4 bases short and J 2 bases short, with 14 bases between.

J is TRBJ1-2 and V is TRBV18, with D perhaps matching TRBD1 (5 bases). The length of the CDR3 is 14 residues. Germline V gene sequence: CDR1 KGHSH, CDR2 LQKENI. V lost 2 bases and J 6 bases, leaving 13 bases between the germline ends. The CDR3 region is CASSPGEGNDGYTF. The DNA of the CDR3 is TGTGCCAGCTCACCAGGGGAGGGGAACGATGGCTACACCTTC.

By share of the sample, this clone is medium-sized. The chain joins TRBV6-8 to TRBJ2-7, with TRBD1 matching over 12 bases. The CDR3 has 15 amino acids. V lost 5 bases to trimming and J lost 6 bases; unmatched junction nucleotides: 8. Germline V gene lookup returns CDR1 MNHGY and CDR2 SAAAGT. The CDR3 here is CASSHKGTGGFEQYF. CDR3 in DNA: TGTGCCAGCAGTCACAAAGGGACAGGGGGCTTCGAGCAGTACTTC.

This clone showed up just a few times. This sequence joins TRBV7-5 and TRBJ2-7; TRBD1 is taken as the D call from the table, unchecked against the DNA. TRBV7-5 represents a pseudogene. The CDR3 sequence is 14 residues long. CDR3 sequence reads: CASRKTKSSYEQYF. The CDR3 nucleotides are TGTGCCAGCAGAAAGACAAAAAGCTCCTACGAGCAGTACTTC.

The chain combines TRBV28 with TRBJ2-1, with 8 bases aligning to TRBD2. This CDR3 has 15 amino acids. Trimming at V came to 3 bases and at J to 10 bases, leaving 11 bases not matched to a gene. Germline V lookup: CDR1 MDHEN, CDR2 SYDVKM. CDR3 region: CASSFGQAGAGEQFF. CDR3 sequence (DNA): TGTGCCAGCAGTTTTGGTCAAGCGGGAGCGGGGGAGCAGTTCTTC.

This chain uses TRBV6-8 with TRBJ1-3, with unresolved D. V was clipped by 4 bases and J by 0 bases, with 13 bases between them. CDR1 is MNHGY, CDR2 SAAAGT, per germline. The CDR3 loop spans 16 amino acids. The CDR3 protein is CASSFNKASSGNTIYF. The DNA of the CDR3 is TGTGCCAGCAGTTTCAATAAAGCCAGCTCTGGAAACACCATATATTTT.

The chain employs TRBV30 and TRBJ1-4, with a tentative D call TRBD1 (6 bases). V was cut by 4 bases and J by 5 bases, with 20 bases left in between. The CDR3 sequence is 16 residues long. Germline V gives CDR1 GTSNPN, CDR2 SVGIG (reference sequence). The CDR3 reads CAWNGGGKGENEKLFF. DNA for the CDR3: TGTGCCTGGAACGGCGGGGGGAAGGGGGAGAATGAAAAACTGTTTTTT.

This chain uses TRBV11-3 with TRBJ2-4; 7 bases map to TRBD1. This CDR3 has 17 amino acids. Germline V gene lookup returns CDR1 SGHNT and CDR2 YENEEA. V shed 2 bases, J shed 2 bases, and the junction held 9 bases outside the gene matches. The CDR3 bases are TGTGCCAGCAGCTTAATAGGGGGCGGAGGAACCAAAAACATTCAGTACTTC. It codes for CASSLIGGGGTKNIQYF.

The V gene is TRBV15, the J gene TRBJ1-2, with D possibly being TRBD1 (6 bases). Deletions cut 1 base from V and 5 bases from J, with 14 bases between. The CDR3 contains 15 residues. The germline CDR1 and CDR2 sequences are LNHNV and YYDKDF (reference sequence). The CDR3 sequence is CATSRATGNTYGYTF. The CDR3 nucleotides read TGTGCCACCAGCAGAGCCACAGGGAATACTTATGGCTACACCTTC.

The V gene is TRBV6-8, the J gene TRBJ1-3; D call uncertain. The CDR3 sequence is 15 residues long. The germline V and J ends were trimmed by 2 bases and 0 bases, with 8 bases remaining between them. Per the germline V gene, CDR1 is MNHGY and CDR2 is SAAAGT. DNA of the CDR3: TGTGCCAGCAGTTACCGACCCCTCTCTGGAAACACCATATATTTT. It specifies CASSYRPLSGNTIYF.

The gene calls are TRBV9 and TRBJ1-1, with TRBD1 as a possible D gene (5 bases). CDR3 length: 13 amino acids. V lost 1 base and J lost 5, with 9 bases in between. Germline assignment: CDR1 SGDLS and CDR2 YYNGEE. CDR3 coding DNA: TGTGCCAGCAGCGTAAGGGAGGGGACTGAAGCTTTCTTT. Residues: CASSVREGTEAFF. The full variable domain, in which reference TRBV9 and TRBJ1-1 provide the parts outside the CDR3, is DSGVTQTPKHLITATGQRVTLRCSPRSGDLSVYWYQQSLDQGLQFLIQYYNGEERAKGNILERFSAQQFPDLHSELNLSSLELGDSALYFCASSVREGTEAFFGQGTRLTVV.

This clone was recorded a few times. The chain joins TRBV28 to TRBJ1-3; D remains unclear. Per germline, CDR1 MDHEN and CDR2 SYDVKM. CDR3 length equals 13 residues. The CDR3 DNA is TGTGCTACTCGTAAGAGTTCTGGAAACACCATATATTTT. Translating it yields CATRKSSGNTIYF.